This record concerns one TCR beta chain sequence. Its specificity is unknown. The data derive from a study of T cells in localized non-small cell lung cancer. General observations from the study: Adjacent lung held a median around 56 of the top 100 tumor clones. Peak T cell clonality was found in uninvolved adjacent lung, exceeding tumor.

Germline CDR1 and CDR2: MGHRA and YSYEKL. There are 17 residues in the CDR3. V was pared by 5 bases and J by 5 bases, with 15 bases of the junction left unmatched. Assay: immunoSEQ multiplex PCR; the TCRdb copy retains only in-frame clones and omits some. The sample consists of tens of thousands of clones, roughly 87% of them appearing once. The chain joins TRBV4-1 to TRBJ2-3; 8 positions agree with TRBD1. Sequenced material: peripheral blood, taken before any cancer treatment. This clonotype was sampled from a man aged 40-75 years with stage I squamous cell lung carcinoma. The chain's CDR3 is CASSYNLRTGSRDTQYF. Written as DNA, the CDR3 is TGCGCCAGCAGCTACAACCTACGGACAGGGTCACGAGATACGCAGTATTTT.